Following are 9 T cell receptor beta chains from one sample sequenced in a study of Graves' ophthalmopathy and Graves' hyperthyroidism listed by TCRdb under 2018. The sequencing machine was an Illumina HiSeq 2000. For repertoire sequencing, the TCR beta CDR3 regions were amplified from RNA transcripts. A first-round RT-PCR used HTBI primers with the Qiagen OneStep RT-PCR kit, followed by a second-round multiplex PCR, size selection and purification. TCRdb cleaned the public reads at Q25 with fastp, built clones with MiXCR and kept in-frame beta chains. Rows with one shared CDR3 protein collapse into an entry with the most common genes and DNA. Within this sample are roughly 480,000 distinct CDR3 sequences, with 14% of them counted one time only. In total, the top ten clones hold over 7.5% of the sample. Sequences were obtained from blood. The receptors stem from a woman aged 30 to 39 with Graves' ophthalmopathy. Donor details come from another sample of the same person, matched by shared clones.

There are many counts of this clonotype. The V and J genes are TRBV28 and TRBJ2-5; 9 bases are a match to TRBD1. J gave up 1 base and V 5 bases, and 8 bases lay outside the gene matches. The V gene's germline CDR1 is MDHEN and CDR2 SYDVKM. The CDR3 totals 16 residues. The CDR3 here is CASSTGTGRVQETQYF. DNA of the CDR3: TGTGCCAGCAGTACCGGGACAGGGCGTGTCCAAGAGACCCAGTACTTC.

This clonotype occurred a few times. This chain connects TRBV14 to TRBJ2-4; tentative D call: TRBD2 (5 bases). The CDR3 spans 17 residues. The germline gives CDR1 SGHDN, CDR2 FVKESK. V dropped 4 bases and J dropped 0 bases, with 16 bases sitting between them. CDR3 in amino acids: CASSLTGTGVAKNIQYF. The DNA of the CDR3 is TGTGCCAGCAGCCTTACGGGAACCGGGGTAGCCAAAAACATTCAGTACTTC.

This clonotype has a count of ten or more. The chain joins TRBV5-6 to TRBJ2-4; possible D gene TRBD2, 5 bases. V lost 1 base to trimming and J lost 1 base, with 9 bases between them. The CDR3 runs to 15 residues. Germline V gives CDR1 SGHDT, CDR2 YYEEEE. CDR3 amino acids: CASSLPGVAKNIQYF. CDR3 nucleotide sequence: TGTGCCAGCAGCTTGCCCGGGGTGGCCAAAAACATTCAGTACTTC. Looking up the rest from reference TRBV5-6 and TRBJ2-4 gives the full variable domain: DAGVTQSPTHLIKTRGQQVTLRCSPKSGHDTVSWYQQALGQGPQFIFQYYEEEERQRGNFPDRFSGHQFPNYSSELNVNALLLGDSALYLCASSLPGVAKNIQYFGAGTRLSVL.

This clonotype turned up a few times. The chain combines TRBV6-1 with TRBJ2-2; the D gene is possibly TRBD2 (6 bases). Looked up from germline, CDR1 is MNHNS and CDR2 is SASEGT. V lost 6 bases and J lost 2, with 13 bases in between. This CDR3 spans 15 amino acids. The CDR3 spells CASRPGVENTGELFF. The CDR3 DNA sequence: TGTGCCAGCAGACCGGGGGTGGAAAACACCGGGGAGCTGTTTTTT.

This clonotype has ten or more counts. This chain links TRBV7-9 with TRBJ1-5; D possibly corresponds to TRBD1 (6 bases). This CDR3 contains 15 residues. V dropped 5 bases and J dropped 0 bases, with 11 bases sitting between them. Germline values: CDR1 SEHNR, CDR2 FQNEAQ (reference sequence). The CDR3: CASSPGQISNQPQHF. CDR3 DNA sequence: TGTGCCAGCAGCCCCGGACAGATTAGCAATCAGCCCCAGCATTTT.

The V call is TRBV6-6, the J call TRBJ1-1, with a weak D call TRBD1 (6 bases). Germline-derived CDR1 and CDR2 are MNHNY and SVGAGI (reference sequence). The CDR3 consists of 19 residues. V lost 6 bases, J lost 0 bases, and 26 bases lay in between. The CDR3 region has the DNA TGTGCCAGCAGAAATCCTAGGGGGGAAGTTTGGTTCCTGAACACTGAAGCTTTCTTT. Translating gives CASRNPRGEVWFLNTEAFF.

This clonotype was counted a few times. At one end, the junction sequence differs from germline, possibly due to a read error. This chain uses TRBV11-2 with TRBJ2-2; 9 bases align to TRBD2. CDR1 is SGHAT, CDR2 FQNNGV, per germline. The CDR3 has 16 amino acids. Here the CDR3 DNA reads TGTGCCAGCAGCTTAAGACTAGCGGATATCACCGGGGAGCTGCTTTTT. Its translation: CASSLRLADITGELLF.

This clonotype was picked up a small number of times. The V gene is TRBV5-1, the J gene TRBJ2-2; D could derive from TRBD1 or TRBD2 (5 bases each). The V gene's germline CDR1 is SGHRS and CDR2 YFSETQ. V was cut by 1 base and J by 4 bases, with 14 bases left in between. The CDR3 has 16 amino acids. CDR3 residues: CASSLSGFQGTGELFF. CDR3 sequence (DNA): TGCGCCAGCAGCTTGAGCGGTTTCCAGGGCACCGGGGAGCTGTTTTTT.

This clonotype was seen at least ten times. This rearrangement joins TRBV18 to TRBJ2-7; maybe TRBD2 (6 bases). V dropped 5 bases and J dropped 2 bases, with 10 bases sitting between them. The CDR3 covers 13 residues. The germline V gene encodes CDR1 KGHSH and CDR2 LQKENI. The DNA of the CDR3 is TGTGCCAGCTCAACTAGCCCCACCTACGAGCAGTACTTC. Protein product: CASSTSPTYEQYF.